This passage covers 13 T cell receptor beta chains from one sample sequenced in a study of T cells in localized non-small cell lung cancer. The method was immunoSEQ multiplex PCR; TCRdb's version includes in-frame clones alone and lacks a portion of them. The sample yields fewer than 90,000 clones, just under 85% seen once. The sample consisted of peripheral blood, taken before any cancer treatment. These receptors all stem from a man aged 40-75 years with stage I lung adenocarcinoma.

The V gene is TRBV29-1, the J gene TRBJ2-5, with TRBD2 matching over 12 bases. Germline V gene sequence: CDR1 SQVTM, CDR2 ANQGSEA. The CDR3 sequence is 14 residues long. Trimming took 3 bases from V and 5 from J; bases not matched to a gene: 4. The CDR3 DNA reads TGCAGCGTTGACCGGCTAGCGGGGGGGGAGACCCAGTACTTC. This sequence encodes CSVDRLAGGETQYF. Full variable domain (rest looked up from reference TRBV29-1 and TRBJ2-5): SAVISQKPSRDICQRGTSLTIQCQVDSQVTMMFWYRQQPGQSLTLIATANQGSEATYESGFVIDKFPISRPNLTFSTLTVSNMSPEDSSIYLCSVDRLAGGETQYFGPGTRLLVL.

This chain joins TRBV5-5 and TRBJ2-3; D gene ambiguous. CDR1 is SGHKS and CDR2 is YYEKEE in the germline V gene (reference sequence). CDR3 size: 13 residues. Trimming shortened V by 0 bases and J by 6 bases, and 8 bases separated the two germline ends. CDR3 nucleotide sequence: TGTGCCAGCAGCTTGGTAGCAGTGGATACGCAGTATTTT. Amino acid sequence: CASSLVAVDTQYF.

The DNA of the CDR3 is TGTGCCAGCAAGTACAGGGGGCACACTGAAGCTTTCTTT. This gives the protein CASKYRGHTEAFF. This chain connects TRBV6-5 to TRBJ1-1; TRBD1 agrees at 9 bases. This CDR3 region has 13 residues. Trimming at V came to 7 bases and at J to 3 bases, leaving 3 bases not matched to a gene. Germline V gene data show CDR1 as MNHEY and CDR2 as SVGAGI.

This clone was picked up a small number of times. The chain couples TRBV6-6 to TRBJ2-5, with 9 bases lining up with TRBD2. Germline CDR1 is MNHNY and CDR2 is SVGAGI (reference sequence). CDR3 length: 16 residues. J was trimmed by 4 bases and V by 4 bases; bases with no gene match: 10. This CDR3 is CASSFLAGVVGETQYF. DNA for the CDR3: TGTGCCAGCAGTTTTTTAGCGGGAGTGGTCGGAGAGACCCAGTACTTC.

The chain joins TRBV19 to TRBJ2-5; D remains unclear. The CDR3 loop spans 14 amino acids. Trimming pared 3 bases from V and 1 base from J, leaving 9 bases between. The germline gives CDR1 LNHDA, CDR2 SQIVND (reference sequence). The CDR3 nucleotides read TGTGCCAGTAGTATTAGCTGGATCCAAGAGACCCAGTACTTC. It codes for CASSISWIQETQYF.

The chain uses TRBV7-9 and TRBJ2-3; the D gene could be TRBD1 or TRBD2 (6 bases each). This CDR3 contains 16 residues. V was clipped by 5 bases and J by 1 base, with 16 bases between them. The germline V gene has CDR1 SEHNR and CDR2 FQNEAQ (reference sequence). CDR3 loop: CASSTGGRGRTDTQYF. The DNA of the CDR3 is TGTGCCAGCAGCACTGGGGGGCGGGGACGCACAGATACGCAGTATTTT.

CDR3 nucleotide sequence: TGCGCCAGCAGTGGGACTAGCGGGAGGGCATACAATGAGCAGTTCTTC. Its translation is CASSGTSGRAYNEQFF. The V and J genes are TRBV10-1 and TRBJ2-1, with 15 nucleotides matching TRBD2. V gave up 4 bases and J gave up 4 bases; unmatched junction bases: 2. The germline gives CDR1 WNHNN, CDR2 SYGVQD (reference sequence). This CDR3 is 16 amino acids long.

This clone was picked up a small number of times. CDR3 protein: CASSGTEWGTDTQYF. Written as DNA, the CDR3 is TGTGCCAGCAGCGGTACTGAGTGGGGCACAGATACGCAGTATTTT. The rearrangement links TRBV9 to TRBJ2-3, with D hard to call. The CDR3 runs 15 residues. Germline V CDR1 and CDR2: SGDLS, YYNGEE. The V gene lost 3 bases and the J gene lost 1 base, with 12 bases spanning the gap. Together with reference TRBV9 and TRBJ2-3, the CDR3 gives the full variable domain: DSGVTQTPKHLITATGQRVTLRCSPRSGDLSVYWYQQSLDQGLQFLIQYYNGEERAKGNILERFSAQQFPDLHSELNLSSLELGDSALYFCASSGTEWGTDTQYFGPGTRLTVL.

The chain recombines TRBV13 with TRBJ1-4, with TRBD1 matching over 7 bases. Per germline, CDR1 PRHDT and CDR2 FYEKMQ (reference sequence). V was pared by 4 bases and J by 8 bases, with 7 bases of the junction left unmatched. The CDR3 extends over 14 amino acids. The CDR3 bases are TGTGCCAGCAGCTCCAGGGGGGGCCTGGAAAAACTGTTTTTT. Its protein is CASSSRGGLEKLFF.

The chain has TRBV18 and TRBJ1-1; maybe TRBD1 (6 bases). CDR1 is KGHSH and CDR2 is LQKENI in the germline V gene. This CDR3 is 12 amino acids long. Trimming took 4 bases from V and 12 from J, leaving 15 bases between them. CDR3 residues: CASSLRTGWTFF. The CDR3 DNA follows: TGTGCCAGCTCACTACGTACAGGGTGGACTTTCTTT. The full variable domain, its missing parts supplied by reference TRBV18 and TRBJ1-1, is NAGVMQNPRHLVRRRGQEARLRCSPMKGHSHVYWYRQLPEEGLKFMVYLQKENIIDESGMPKERFSAEFPKEGPSILRIQQVVRGDSAAYFCASSLRTGWTFFGQGTRLTVV.

The rearrangement uses TRBV7-6 and TRBJ1-2, with D possibly TRBD1 on 5 matching bases. The CDR3 is 13 residues long. Trimming removed 4 bases at V and 8 bases at J, with 14 bases between. The germline gives CDR1 SGHVS, CDR2 FNYEAQ. The CDR3 bases are TGTGCCAGCAGCTCCGAGCAGGGAGTAGGCTACACCTTC. This gives the protein CASSSEQGVGYTF.

V is TRBV10-2 and J is TRBJ2-3; D remains unclear. Germline-derived CDR1 and CDR2 are WSHSY and SAAADI. The ends were cut back, 4 bases at V and 4 bases at J, with 12 bases in the middle. CDR3 length: 14 amino acids. CDR3 protein: CASSVLTDADTQYF. CDR3 nucleotides: TGCGCCAGCAGTGTCCTAACAGACGCAGATACGCAGTATTTT.

This rearrangement joins TRBV19 to TRBJ2-1; weak D call: TRBD2 (7 bases). CDR3 length: 14 amino acids. V was pared by 2 bases and J by 10 bases, with 15 bases between. The V gene's germline CDR1 is LNHDA and CDR2 SQIVND (reference sequence). The CDR3 region has the DNA TGTGCCAGTAGTATAAAGATCGGCGGGGGCGAGCAGTTCTTC. This translates into CASSIKIGGGEQFF. The variable domain in full, with the rest retrieved from reference TRBV19 and TRBJ2-1, is DGGITQSPKYLFRKEGQNVTLSCEQNLNHDAMYWYRQDPGQGLRLIYYSQIVNDFQKGDIAEGYSVSREKKESFPLTVTSAQKNPTAFYLCASSIKIGGGEQFFGPGTRLTVL.